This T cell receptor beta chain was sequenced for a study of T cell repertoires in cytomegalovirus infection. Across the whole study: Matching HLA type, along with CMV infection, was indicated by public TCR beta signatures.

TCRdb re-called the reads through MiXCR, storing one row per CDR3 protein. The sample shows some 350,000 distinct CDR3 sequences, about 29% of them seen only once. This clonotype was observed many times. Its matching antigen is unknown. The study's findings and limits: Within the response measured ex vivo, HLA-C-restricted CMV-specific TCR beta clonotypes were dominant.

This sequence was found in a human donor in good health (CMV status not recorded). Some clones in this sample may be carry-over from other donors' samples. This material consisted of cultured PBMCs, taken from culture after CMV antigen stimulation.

Written as DNA, the CDR3 is TGTGCCAGCAGCTTAGCTTACCCCGGGACAGGGGCTGGAAACACCATATATTTT. This sequence encodes CASSLAYPGTGAGNTIYF. This rearrangement joins TRBV7-2 to TRBJ1-3, with 10 bases fitting TRBD1. From germline, CDR1 is SGHTA and CDR2 FQGNSA. After removal of 0 bases from V and 2 bases from J, the junction contained 7 bases not matched to a gene. This CDR3 contains 18 residues.